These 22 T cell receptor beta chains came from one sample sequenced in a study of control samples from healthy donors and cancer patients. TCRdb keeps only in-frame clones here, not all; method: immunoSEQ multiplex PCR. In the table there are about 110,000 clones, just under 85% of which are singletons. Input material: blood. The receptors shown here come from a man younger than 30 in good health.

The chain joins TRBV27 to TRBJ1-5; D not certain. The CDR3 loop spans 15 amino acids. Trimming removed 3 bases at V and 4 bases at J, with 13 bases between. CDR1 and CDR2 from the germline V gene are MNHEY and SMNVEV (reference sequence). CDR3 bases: TGTGCCAGCAGTTTTGCCAGTCAAGGGAATCAGCCCCAGCATTTT. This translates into CASSFASQGNQPQHF.

The CDR3: CASSGRTGRDEQYF. The DNA of the CDR3 is TGTGCCAGCAGCGGACGGACAGGGAGGGACGAGCAGTACTTC. V usage is TRBV11-1 and J usage is TRBJ2-7, with a possible D match to TRBD1 (8 bases). This CDR3 is 14 amino acids long. V was trimmed by 5 bases and J by 5 bases, leaving 16 bases between them. The germline V gene encodes CDR1 SGHAT and CDR2 FQDESV (reference sequence).

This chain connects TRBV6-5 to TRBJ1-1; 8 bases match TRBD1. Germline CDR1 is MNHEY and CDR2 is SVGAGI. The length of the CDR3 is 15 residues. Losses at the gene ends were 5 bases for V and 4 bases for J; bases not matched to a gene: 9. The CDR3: CASSTGQGFRTEAFF. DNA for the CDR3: TGTGCCAGCAGTACCGGACAGGGTTTCCGCACTGAAGCTTTCTTT.

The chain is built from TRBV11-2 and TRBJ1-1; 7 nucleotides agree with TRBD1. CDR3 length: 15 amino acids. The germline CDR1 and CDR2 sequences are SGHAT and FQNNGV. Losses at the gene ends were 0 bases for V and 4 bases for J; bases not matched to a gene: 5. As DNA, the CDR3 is TGTGCCAGCAGCTTAGACAGGGGGTCAAGCACTGAAGCTTTCTTT. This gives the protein CASSLDRGSSTEAFF.

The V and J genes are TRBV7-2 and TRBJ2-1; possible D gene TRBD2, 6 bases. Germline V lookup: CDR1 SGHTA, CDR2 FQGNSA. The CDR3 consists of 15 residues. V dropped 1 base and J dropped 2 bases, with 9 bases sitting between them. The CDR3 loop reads CASSLELAPYNEQFF. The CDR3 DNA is TGTGCCAGCAGCTTAGAACTAGCCCCCTACAATGAGCAGTTCTTC.

CDR3 in DNA: TGTGCCAGCATGGGCGACGAGCAGTACTTC. It yields the protein CASMGDEQYF. The chain joins TRBV12-3 or TRBV12-4 to TRBJ2-7; no clear D gene. Deletions cut 7 bases from V and 5 bases from J, with 6 bases between. There are 10 residues in the CDR3.

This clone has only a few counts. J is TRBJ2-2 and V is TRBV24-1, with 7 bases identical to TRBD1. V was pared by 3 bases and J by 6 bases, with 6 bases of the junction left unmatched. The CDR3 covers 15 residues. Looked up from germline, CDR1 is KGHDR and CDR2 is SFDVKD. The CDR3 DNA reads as TGTGCCACCAGTGATCCCGGGACAGAGGCCGGGGAGCTGTTTTTT. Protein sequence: CATSDPGTEAGELFF.

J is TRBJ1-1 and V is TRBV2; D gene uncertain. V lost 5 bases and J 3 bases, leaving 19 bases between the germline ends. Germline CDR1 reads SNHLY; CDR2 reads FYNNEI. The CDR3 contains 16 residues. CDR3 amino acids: CASSSGFPLVDTEAFF. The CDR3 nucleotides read TGTGCCAGCAGTTCAGGTTTCCCATTGGTAGACACTGAAGCTTTCTTT.

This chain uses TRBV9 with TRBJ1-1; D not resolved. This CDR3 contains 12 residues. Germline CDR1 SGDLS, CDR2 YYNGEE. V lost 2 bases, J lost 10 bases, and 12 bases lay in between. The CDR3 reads CASSVWRSGAFF. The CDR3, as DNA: TGTGCCAGCAGCGTGTGGAGGTCTGGAGCTTTCTTT.

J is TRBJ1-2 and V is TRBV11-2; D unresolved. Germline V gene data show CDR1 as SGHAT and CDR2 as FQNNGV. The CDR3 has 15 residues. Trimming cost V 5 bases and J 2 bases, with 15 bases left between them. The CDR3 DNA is TGTGCCAGCAGCCTAGCACTCGGACTCAACTATGGCTACACCTTC. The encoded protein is CASSLALGLNYGYTF.

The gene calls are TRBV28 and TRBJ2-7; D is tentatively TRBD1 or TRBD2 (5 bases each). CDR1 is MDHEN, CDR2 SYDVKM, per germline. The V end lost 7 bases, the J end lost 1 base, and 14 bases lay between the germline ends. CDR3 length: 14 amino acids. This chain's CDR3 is CASNSRGGSYEQYF. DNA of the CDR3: TGTGCCAGCAATTCTCGTGGGGGATCCTACGAGCAGTACTTC. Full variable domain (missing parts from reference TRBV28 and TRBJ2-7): DVKVTQSSRYLVKRTGEKVFLECVQDMDHENMFWYRQDPGLGLRLIYFSYDVKMKEKGDIPEGYSVSREKKERFSLILESASTNQTSMYLCASNSRGGSYEQYFGPGTRLTVT.

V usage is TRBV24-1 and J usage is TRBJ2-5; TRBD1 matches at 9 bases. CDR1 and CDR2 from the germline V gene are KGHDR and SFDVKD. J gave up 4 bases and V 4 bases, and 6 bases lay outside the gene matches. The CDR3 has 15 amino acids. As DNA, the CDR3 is TGTGCCACCAGTGAAATGAAGGGACAGGGAGAGACCCAGTACTTC. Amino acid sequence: CATSEMKGQGETQYF.

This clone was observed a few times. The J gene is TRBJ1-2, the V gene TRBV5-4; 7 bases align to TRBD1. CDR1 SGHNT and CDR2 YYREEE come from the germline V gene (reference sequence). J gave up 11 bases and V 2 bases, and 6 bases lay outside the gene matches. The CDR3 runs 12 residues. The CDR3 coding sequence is TGTGCCAGCAGCTTCAACGGCAGGGGGTACACCTTC. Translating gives CASSFNGRGYTF.

CDR3 residues: CASSLGTAIVKNIQYF. The DNA of the CDR3 is TGTGCCAGCAGCCTAGGGACGGCCATTGTCAAAAACATTCAGTACTTC. V and J are TRBV6-4 and TRBJ2-4; D tentatively reads TRBD1 or TRBD2 (5 bases each). Trimming shortened V by 6 bases and J by 3 bases, and 18 bases separated the two germline ends. In germline, CDR1 is MRHNA, CDR2 SNTAGT. The CDR3 covers 16 residues.

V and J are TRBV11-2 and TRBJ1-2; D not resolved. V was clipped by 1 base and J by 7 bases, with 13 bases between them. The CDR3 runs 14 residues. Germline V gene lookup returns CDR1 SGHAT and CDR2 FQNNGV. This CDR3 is CASSLGWRVAGYTF. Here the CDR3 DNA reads TGTGCCAGCAGCTTAGGGTGGCGGGTTGCTGGCTACACCTTC.

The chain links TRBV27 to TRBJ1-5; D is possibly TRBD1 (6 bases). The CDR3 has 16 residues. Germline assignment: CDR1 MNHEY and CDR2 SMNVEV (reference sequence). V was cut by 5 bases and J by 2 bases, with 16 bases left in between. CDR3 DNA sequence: TGTGCCAGCAGTCCGGACAGTTTAAGGGGCAATCAGCCCCAGCATTTT. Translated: CASSPDSLRGNQPQHF.

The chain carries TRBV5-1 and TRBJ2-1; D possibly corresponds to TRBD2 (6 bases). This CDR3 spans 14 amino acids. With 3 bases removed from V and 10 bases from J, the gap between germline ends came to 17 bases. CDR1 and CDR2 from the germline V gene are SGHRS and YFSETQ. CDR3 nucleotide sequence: TGCGCCAGCAGCTCCGGGACCGATGGGGGGGAGCAGTTCTTC. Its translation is CASSSGTDGGEQFF.

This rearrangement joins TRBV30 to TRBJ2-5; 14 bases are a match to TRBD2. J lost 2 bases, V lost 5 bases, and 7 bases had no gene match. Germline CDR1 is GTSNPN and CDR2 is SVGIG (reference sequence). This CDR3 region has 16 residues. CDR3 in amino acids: CAWGTSGGHPQETQYF. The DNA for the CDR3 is TGTGCCTGGGGGACTAGCGGGGGCCATCCTCAAGAGACCCAGTACTTC.

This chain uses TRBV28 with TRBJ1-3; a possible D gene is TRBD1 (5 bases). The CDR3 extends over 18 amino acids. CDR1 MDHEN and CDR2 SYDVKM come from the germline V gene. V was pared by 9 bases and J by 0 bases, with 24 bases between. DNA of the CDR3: TGTGCCAGTTTTGGGCAGGGCCTCTCCAATCGCTCTGGAAACACCATATATTTT. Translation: CASFGQGLSNRSGNTIYF.

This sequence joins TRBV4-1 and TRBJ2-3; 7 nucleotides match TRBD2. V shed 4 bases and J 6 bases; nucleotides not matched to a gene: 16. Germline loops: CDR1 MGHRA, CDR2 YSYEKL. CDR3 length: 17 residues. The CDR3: CASSLGGGTARRDTQYF. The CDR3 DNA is TGCGCCAGCAGCCTTGGCGGGGGAACAGCGAGAAGGGATACGCAGTATTTT.

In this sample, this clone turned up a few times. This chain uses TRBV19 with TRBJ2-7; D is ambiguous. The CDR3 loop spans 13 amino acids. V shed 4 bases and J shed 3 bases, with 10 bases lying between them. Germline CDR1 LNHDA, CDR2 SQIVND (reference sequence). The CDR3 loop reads CASSKHRNYEQYV. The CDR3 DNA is TGTGCCAGTAGTAAACATCGGAACTACGAGCAGTACGTC.

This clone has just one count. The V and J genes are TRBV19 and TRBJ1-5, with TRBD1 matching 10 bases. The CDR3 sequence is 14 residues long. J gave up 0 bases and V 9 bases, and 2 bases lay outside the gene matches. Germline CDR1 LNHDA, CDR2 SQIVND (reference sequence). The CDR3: CASRDRGSNQPQHF. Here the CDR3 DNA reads TGTGCCAGCCGGGACAGGGGTAGCAATCAGCCCCAGCATTTT.